A single sample gave rise to the 21 T cell receptor beta chains below, sequenced in a study of T cell responses to AZD1222 COVID-19 vaccine. Repertoires were generated with immunoSEQ multiplex PCR, while TCRdb's copy carries only in-frame clones and drops some. The table records 95,000 to 150,000 clones, 80% to 90% of them present only once. Sequencing used peripheral blood, obtained on day 0 of AZD1222 vaccination. The receptors shown here come from an adult in good health.

V and J are TRBV7-9 and TRBJ1-4; a weak D match, TRBD1 (6 bases). CDR1 and CDR2 (germline): SEHNR, FQNEAQ (reference sequence). Trimming removed 5 bases from V and 5 bases from J, with 12 bases in between. The CDR3 runs to 14 residues. The CDR3 is CASSVRTANEKLFF. CDR3 sequence (DNA): TGTGCCAGCAGCGTGCGGACAGCAAATGAAAAACTGTTTTTT.

This clone appeared a few times. This chain uses TRBV5-1 with TRBJ2-1, with 9 bases lining up with TRBD2. Per germline, CDR1 SGHRS and CDR2 YFSETQ. V dropped 4 bases and J dropped 7; count of bases not matched to a gene: 9. There are 15 residues in the CDR3. CDR3 nucleotide sequence: TGCGCCAGCAGCGAACGGCGGGGGGGCTATAATGAGCAGTTCTTC. Translated: CASSERRGGYNEQFF.

The chain has TRBV5-4 and TRBJ2-5, with TRBD2 as a possible D gene (7 bases). With 2 bases removed from V and 9 bases from J, the gap between germline ends came to 20 bases. This CDR3 has 15 residues. The germline V gene encodes CDR1 SGHNT and CDR2 YYREEE (reference sequence). The DNA of the CDR3 is TGTGCCAGCAGCTTCGACTCCCGGGGGGCAGGGGCCCAGTACTTC. Amino acids: CASSFDSRGAGAQYF.

Judged by abundance, this clone is medium-sized. The CDR3 spells CATGHRENTEAFF. The CDR3 DNA sequence: TGTGCCACCGGCCATAGGGAGAACACTGAAGCTTTCTTT. The V and J genes are TRBV15 and TRBJ1-1; D is undetermined. Looked up from germline, CDR1 is LNHNV and CDR2 is YYDKDF (reference sequence). The CDR3 runs 13 residues. Deletions cut 8 bases from V and 1 base from J, with 11 bases between. The full variable domain, its missing parts supplied by reference TRBV15 and TRBJ1-1, is DAMVIQNPRYQVTQFGKPVTLSCSQTLNHNVMYWYQQKSSQAPKLLFHYYDKDFNNEADTPDNFQSRRPNTSFCFLDIRSPGLGDTAMYLCATGHRENTEAFFGQGTRLTVV.

Notes on this clone: The germline gene is not matched at one end of the junction; a read error may be the cause. This sequence joins TRBV20-1 and TRBJ1-5, with D maybe TRBD1 (5 bases). This CDR3 spans 15 amino acids. Germline V lookup: CDR1 DFQATT, CDR2 SNEGSKA (reference sequence). For the CDR3, the DNA is TGCAGTGCTAGTTGGGCAGAGGGGAGCATTCAGCCCCAGCATTTT. Translation: CSASWAEGSIQPQHF.

J is TRBJ1-6 and V is TRBV2, with D unresolved. Germline V CDR1 and CDR2: SNHLY, FYNNEI. The CDR3 extends over 13 amino acids. V dropped 3 bases and J dropped 6 bases, with 6 bases sitting between them. DNA for the CDR3: TGTGCCAGCAGTGACTGGCGTAATTCACCCCTCCACTTT. Its translation is CASSDWRNSPLHF. Full variable domain (rest looked up from reference TRBV2 and TRBJ1-6): EPEVTQTPSHQVTQMGQEVILRCVPISNHLYFYWYRQILGQKVEFLVSFYNNEISEKSEIFDDQFSVERPDGSNFTLKIRSTKLEDSAMYFCASSDWRNSPLHFGNGTRLTVT.

The rearrangement uses TRBV9 and TRBJ2-1; no firm D call. This CDR3 contains 13 residues. The germline V gene encodes CDR1 SGDLS and CDR2 YYNGEE. V was cut by 0 bases and J by 7 bases, with 8 bases left in between. DNA of the CDR3: TGTGCCAGCAGCGTAGGAGGAGTGAATGAGCAGTTCTTC. It codes for CASSVGGVNEQFF.

This chain joins TRBV27 and TRBJ2-1; D is perhaps TRBD2 (5 bases). The V end was cut by 7 bases, the J end by 7 bases, with 8 bases between. This CDR3 contains 11 residues. Germline V gene lookup returns CDR1 MNHEY and CDR2 SMNVEV (reference sequence). CDR3 sequence: CASTRENEQFF. DNA of the CDR3: TGTGCCAGCACCCGGGAAAATGAGCAGTTCTTC.

This clone has only a few counts. V usage is TRBV20-1 and J usage is TRBJ1-5; D is ambiguous. CDR1 is DFQATT and CDR2 is SNEGSKA in the germline V gene (reference sequence). CDR3 length: 11 amino acids. V lost 2 bases and J 8 bases, leaving 7 bases between the germline ends. In nucleotides, the CDR3 is TGCAGTGCTAGAAAGGGTGAGCCCCAGCATTTT. Amino acids: CSARKGEPQHF.

The rearrangement uses TRBV7-9 and TRBJ2-7; either TRBD1 or TRBD2 may fit D (5 bases each). CDR1 and CDR2 from the germline V gene are SEHNR and FQNEAQ (reference sequence). V was trimmed by 10 bases and J by 3 bases, leaving 16 bases between them. CDR3 length equals 13 residues. CDR3 amino acids: CAKTWGSYYEQYF. CDR3 DNA sequence: TGTGCCAAAACCTGGGGGAGCTACTACGAGCAGTACTTC.

The CDR3 coding sequence is TGTGCCAGTAGTTCCAGGTTCGGAACTAATGAAAAACTGTTTTTT. Translation: CASSSRFGTNEKLFF. The chain combines TRBV19 with TRBJ1-4, with D unclear. The CDR3 runs 15 residues. CDR1 is LNHDA and CDR2 is SQIVND in the germline V gene (reference sequence). Trimming removed 5 bases at V and 1 base at J, with 11 bases between.

The chain combines TRBV10-3 with TRBJ1-5; no definite D call. Trimming cost V 3 bases and J 2 bases, with 8 bases left between them. The CDR3 runs to 14 residues. Germline assignment: CDR1 ENHRY and CDR2 SYGVKD. The DNA for the CDR3 is TGTGCCATCAGTGATCTGGTGGGCAATCAGCCCCAGCATTTT. As protein: CAISDLVGNQPQHF.

This rearrangement joins TRBV28 to TRBJ2-7, with TRBD2 matching over 8 bases. With 6 bases clipped from V and 4 bases from J, the junction kept 5 bases outside the gene matches. CDR1 is MDHEN, CDR2 SYDVKM, per germline. CDR3 length: 13 amino acids. The chain's CDR3 is CASRSGGRYEQYF. Written as DNA, the CDR3 is TGTGCCAGCAGGTCGGGGGGGCGGTACGAGCAGTACTTC.

V is TRBV28 and J is TRBJ1-6; D is unresolved. The CDR3 consists of 13 residues. Trimming left V 7 bases short and J 7 bases short, with 11 bases between. CDR1 and CDR2 from the germline V gene are MDHEN and SYDVKM. CDR3 region: CASIAGSNSPLHF. In DNA, the CDR3 is TGTGCCAGCATAGCCGGAAGCAATTCACCCCTCCACTTT.

The V gene is TRBV6-5, the J gene TRBJ1-3; D remains unclear. The CDR3 is 13 residues long. The germline V gene has CDR1 MNHEY and CDR2 SVGAGI. Trimming took off 7 bases at V and 0 bases at J, with 7 bases between the two ends. The CDR3 spells CASTRTSGNTIYF. The CDR3 nucleotides read TGTGCCAGCACCCGTACCTCTGGAAACACCATATATTTT.

This clone is a singleton in its sample. The chain recombines TRBV11-2 with TRBJ1-1; D call uncertain. The CDR3 is 12 amino acids. Germline V lookup: CDR1 SGHAT, CDR2 FQNNGV. V was shortened by 1 base and J by 4 bases, with 4 bases between the two germline ends. The CDR3 coding sequence is TGTGCCAGCAGCTTAGTAGGCACTGAAGCTTTCTTT. Its protein product is CASSLVGTEAFF.

This rearrangement joins TRBV7-2 to TRBJ2-5; perhaps TRBD2 as D (6 bases). There are 14 residues in the CDR3. Germline V gene data show CDR1 as SGHTA and CDR2 as FQGNSA. V was shortened by 2 bases and J by 4 bases, with 11 bases between the two germline ends. This CDR3 reads CASSLNSGLETQYF. The CDR3 nucleotides read TGTGCCAGCAGCTTAAACTCGGGACTAGAGACCCAGTACTTC.

The chain couples TRBV19 to TRBJ2-4; possible D gene TRBD2, 6 bases. Germline CDR1 LNHDA, CDR2 SQIVND (reference sequence). The CDR3 spans 13 residues. Trimming cost V 6 bases and J 5 bases, with 11 bases left between them. CDR3 nucleotides: TGTGCCAGTAGGGGGGGTGAAGAAAACATTCAGTACTTC. Protein product: CASRGGEENIQYF. The full variable domain, in which reference TRBV19 and TRBJ2-4 provide the parts outside the CDR3, is DGGITQSPKYLFRKEGQNVTLSCEQNLNHDAMYWYRQDPGQGLRLIYYSQIVNDFQKGDIAEGYSVSREKKESFPLTVTSAQKNPTAFYLCASRGGEENIQYFGAGTRLSVL.

The CDR3 coding sequence is TGCAGTGCTAGTCCCTTGGGGTTCGATGAAAAACTGTTTTTT. This translates into CSASPLGFDEKLFF. V is TRBV20-1 and J is TRBJ1-4, with D uncertain. The germline V gene has CDR1 DFQATT and CDR2 SNEGSKA (reference sequence). The CDR3 has 14 amino acids. The V end lost 3 bases, the J end lost 6 bases, and 14 bases lay between the germline ends.

The rearrangement joins TRBV5-1 to TRBJ2-7; TRBD1 agrees at 8 bases. The length of the CDR3 is 14 residues. With 5 bases clipped from V and 1 base from J, the junction kept 5 bases outside the gene matches. Germline V gene lookup returns CDR1 SGHRS and CDR2 YFSETQ. The CDR3 here is CASRRTGISYEQYF. In nucleotides, the CDR3 is TGCGCCAGCAGAAGGACAGGGATATCCTACGAGCAGTACTTC.

The J gene is TRBJ1-1, the V gene TRBV6-5; 8 bases are a match to TRBD1. The CDR3 has 13 amino acids. V shed 5 bases and J 4 bases; nucleotides not matched to a gene: 3. CDR1 and CDR2 (germline): MNHEY, SVGAGI. The DNA for the CDR3 is TGTGCCAGCAGTCAACAGGGGGGCACTGAAGCTTTCTTT. Residues: CASSQQGGTEAFF.